Below are 14 T cell receptor beta chains sequenced from a single sample in a study of radiation and T cells in renal cell carcinoma. Time point denoted: blood 4 weeks post-SBRT, at nephrectomy. The treatment: 15 Gy SBRT to primary tumor, nephrectomy 4 weeks later. Profiling relied on immunoSEQ multiplex PCR, and the TCRdb table lists in-frame clones only, not all of them. The table shows fewer than 200,000 clones, with about 88% occurring only once. This specimen consisted of blood, obtained from a patient whose treatment included radiotherapy and nephrectomy. These receptors were taken from a woman aged 50 to 60 with renal cell carcinoma.

This chain connects TRBV5-1 to TRBJ1-6; D is undetermined. Germline values: CDR1 SGHRS, CDR2 YFSETQ. Trimming removed 0 bases from V and 8 bases from J, with 21 bases in between. The CDR3 covers 18 residues. The CDR3: CASSLEFRGPGYHSPLHF. In DNA form, the CDR3 reads TGCGCCAGCAGCTTGGAATTTCGGGGTCCAGGATATCATTCACCCCTCCACTTT.

This chain uses TRBV7-2 with TRBJ2-7, with 7 bases matching TRBD2. CDR3 length equals 15 residues. The junction had 11 bases not matched to a gene; V was cut back by 3 bases and J by 6 bases. CDR1 SGHTA and CDR2 FQGNSA come from the germline V gene. This chain's CDR3 is CASSLYQGREGEQYF. The CDR3 nucleotides are TGTGCCAGCAGCTTGTATCAGGGTAGGGAGGGCGAGCAGTACTTC.

This clone showed up just once. The chain recombines TRBV7-8 with TRBJ1-5; unclear D gene. From germline, CDR1 is SGHVS and CDR2 FQNEAQ. V was pared by 1 base and J by 4 bases, with 5 bases between. This CDR3 spans 13 amino acids. This chain's CDR3 is CASSLVQNQPQHF. In nucleotides, the CDR3 is TGTGCCAGCAGCTTAGTTCAGAATCAGCCCCAGCATTTT.

The gene calls are TRBV15 and TRBJ2-1; TRBD2 matches 10 bases. The ends lost 0 bases at V and 6 bases at J; junction bases unmatched: 5. The CDR3 is 16 residues long. CDR1 LNHNV and CDR2 YYDKDF come from the germline V gene (reference sequence). The CDR3 loop is CATSRDRLAGVNEQFF. The CDR3 region has the DNA TGTGCCACCAGCAGAGATCGGCTAGCGGGGGTCAATGAGCAGTTCTTC.

V usage is TRBV7-8 and J usage is TRBJ2-6; D is unresolved. This CDR3 comprises 15 residues. The germline V gene has CDR1 SGHVS and CDR2 FQNEAQ. V shed 5 bases and J shed 0 bases, with 8 bases lying between them. The CDR3 here is CASSTRHSGANVLTF. The CDR3 region has the DNA TGTGCCAGCAGCACCCGACACTCTGGGGCCAACGTCCTGACTTTC.

This clone was observed at least ten times. The V call is TRBV19, the J call TRBJ1-5, with 8 bases lining up with TRBD1. This CDR3 comprises 16 residues. J gave up 2 bases and V 5 bases, and 8 bases lay outside the gene matches. The germline V gene has CDR1 LNHDA and CDR2 SQIVND (reference sequence). CDR3 residues: CASSPIQGGGNQPQHF. For the CDR3, the DNA is TGTGCCAGTAGTCCCATACAGGGGGGAGGCAATCAGCCCCAGCATTTT.

J is TRBJ2-2 and V is TRBV9; tentative D call: TRBD2 (5 bases). Germline assignment: CDR1 SGDLS and CDR2 YYNGEE. CDR3 length: 17 residues. V lost 6 bases, J lost 6 bases, and 24 bases lay in between. The CDR3 DNA follows: TGTGCCAGCACCCGTAGTCATGCCGGGAATGCCCCCGGGGAGCTGTTTTTT. This codes for CASTRSHAGNAPGELFF.

This rearrangement joins TRBV6-5 to TRBJ1-5; no reliable D call. V lost 6 bases and J lost 5, with 11 bases in between. The CDR3 runs 13 residues. Per the germline V gene, CDR1 is MNHEY and CDR2 is SVGAGI. The CDR3 region has the DNA TGTGCCAGCAGCCTCACGCTAGATCAGCCCCAGCATTTT. It specifies CASSLTLDQPQHF.

The rearrangement links TRBV5-1 to TRBJ2-1; tentative D call: TRBD2 (6 bases). The CDR3 is 15 residues long. Per the germline V gene, CDR1 is SGHRS and CDR2 is YFSETQ. V was pared by 2 bases and J by 4 bases, with 13 bases between. The CDR3 DNA is TGCGCCAGCAGCTTAGGAGGGACGCGATACAATGAGCAGTTCTTC. Translating gives CASSLGGTRYNEQFF.

This chain uses TRBV6-5 with TRBJ2-5; TRBD1 aligns across 7 bases. Germline CDR1 is MNHEY and CDR2 is SVGAGI. The CDR3 extends over 14 amino acids. Germline trimming cut 3 bases from V and 5 bases from J; bases unmatched to any gene: 6. The chain's CDR3 is CASSYTGVGETQYF. The CDR3 coding sequence is TGTGCCAGCAGTTATACAGGGGTCGGGGAGACCCAGTACTTC.

The CDR3: CASSPLGGELFF. The CDR3 coding sequence is TGTGCCAGCTCGCCCCTGGGAGGGGAGCTGTTTTTT. V and J are TRBV18 and TRBJ2-2; no reliable D call. The CDR3 runs 12 residues. The V gene lost 6 bases and the J gene lost 8 bases, with 10 bases spanning the gap. The germline V gene has CDR1 KGHSH and CDR2 LQKENI.

This clone has more than one count but fewer than ten. The CDR3 region has the DNA TGTGCCAGCAGCTTAGCTGGTTCACCCCTCCACTTT. Encoded protein: CASSLAGSPLHF. This chain links TRBV7-6 with TRBJ1-6; the D is unclear. V shed 0 bases and J shed 9 bases, with 3 bases lying between them. The CDR3 consists of 12 residues. Germline lookup yields CDR1 SGHVS and CDR2 FNYEAQ.

This clone appeared a few times. V is TRBV19 and J is TRBJ2-1; TRBD2 agrees at 9 bases. The germline gives CDR1 LNHDA, CDR2 SQIVND (reference sequence). This CDR3 has 16 residues. V shed 1 base, J shed 4 bases, and the junction held 5 bases outside the gene matches. The CDR3 sequence is CASSIGKRGAYNEQFF. The CDR3 nucleotides read TGTGCCAGTAGTATAGGGAAGCGGGGGGCATACAATGAGCAGTTCTTC.

The chain joins TRBV9 to TRBJ1-4; D possibly corresponds to TRBD1 (6 bases). Trimming pared 0 bases from V and 5 bases from J, leaving 11 bases between. The CDR3 is made up of 15 amino acids. Germline V lookup: CDR1 SGDLS, CDR2 YYNGEE. The DNA for the CDR3 is TGTGCCAGCAGCGTAGACGGGACACCAAATGAAAAACTGTTTTTT. Its protein is CASSVDGTPNEKLFF.